These T cell receptor beta chains were read from a single sample in a study of T-cell reconstitution after alpha-beta-depleted transplantation in children. TCRdb independently ran MiXCR on the PCR reads; one entry per CDR3 protein. The table has about 480,000 distinct CDR3 sequences, around 12% seen once. The source material was PBMCs from the stem cell graft donor, sampled from the stem cell graft. Receptor source: a human donor who donated a stem cell graft to a child with combined immunodeficiency. Each CDR3 is given with its conserved first and last residue. Fields, in order: J gene, V gene, clone size, D gene, CDR3 DNA, CDR3 protein. D genes are given only for firm matches. Only part of the rows carry a size: once, few, many, or a class if the clone is expanded.

j_gene: TRBJ1-5
v_gene: TRBV6-4
abundance: -
d_gene: -
CDR3nt: TGTGCCAGCAGGCCGGGCAGGGTCGGTCAGCCCCAGCATTTT
CDR3aa: CASRPGRVGQPQHF

j_gene: TRBJ2-7
v_gene: TRBV25-1
abundance: many
d_gene: -
CDR3nt: TGTGCCAGCAGTGATACAGGGTCCTACGAGCAGTACTTC
CDR3aa: CASSDTGSYEQYF

j_gene: TRBJ2-2
v_gene: TRBV6-6
abundance: few
d_gene: TRBD1
CDR3nt: TGTGCCAGCAGTTCAGGGGGCTCCGGGGAGCTGTTTTTT
CDR3aa: CASSSGGSGELFF

j_gene: TRBJ2-1
v_gene: TRBV12-3/TRBV12-4
abundance: many
d_gene: -
CDR3nt: TGTGCCAGCAGTCATAACAGGGCGGATGAGCAGTTCTTC
CDR3aa: CASSHNRADEQFF

j_gene: TRBJ2-1
v_gene: TRBV24-1
abundance: many
d_gene: -
CDR3nt: TGTGCCACCAGTGATTTGAAACGGGGAACACACAATGAGCAGTTCTTC
CDR3aa: CATSDLKRGTHNEQFF

j_gene: TRBJ1-2
v_gene: TRBV27
abundance: -
d_gene: TRBD1
CDR3nt: TGTGCCAGCAGTCCCTTGGACAGGCCTAACTATGGCTACACCTTC
CDR3aa: CASSPLDRPNYGYTF

j_gene: TRBJ2-1
v_gene: TRBV5-1
abundance: few
d_gene: TRBD1
CDR3nt: TGCGCCAGCAGCTCCCGTGGTCCACAGGGGTTGGGTGACAATGAGCAGTTCTTC
CDR3aa: CASSSRGPQGLGDNEQFF

j_gene: TRBJ2-3
v_gene: TRBV10-3
abundance: many
d_gene: -
CDR3nt: TGTGCCATCAGTGAGGGGGAAATCACAGATACGCAGTATTTT
CDR3aa: CAISEGEITDTQYF

j_gene: TRBJ2-1
v_gene: TRBV5-4
abundance: -
d_gene: -
CDR3nt: TGTGCCAGCAGCTTGGCCTTAGTTTACAATGAGCAGTTCTTC
CDR3aa: CASSLALVYNEQFF

j_gene: TRBJ2-3
v_gene: TRBV7-9
abundance: many
d_gene: -
CDR3nt: TGTGCCAGCAGTCGTACAGGGTACAGCACAGATACGCAGTATTTT
CDR3aa: CASSRTGYSTDTQYF

j_gene: TRBJ2-2
v_gene: TRBV6-1
abundance: -
d_gene: -
CDR3nt: TGTGCCAGCTACCAAATGCTTTCGAACACCGGGGAGCTGTTTTTT
CDR3aa: CASYQMLSNTGELFF

j_gene: TRBJ2-1
v_gene: TRBV4-2
abundance: many
d_gene: TRBD2
CDR3nt: TGTGCCAGCAGCCTCGGGACTAGAGATGAGCAGTTCTTC
CDR3aa: CASSLGTRDEQFF

j_gene: TRBJ2-7
v_gene: TRBV12-3/TRBV12-4
abundance: -
d_gene: TRBD1
CDR3nt: TGTGCCAGCAGAAGGGACAGGGGGCCCTACGAGCAGTACTTC
CDR3aa: CASRRDRGPYEQYF